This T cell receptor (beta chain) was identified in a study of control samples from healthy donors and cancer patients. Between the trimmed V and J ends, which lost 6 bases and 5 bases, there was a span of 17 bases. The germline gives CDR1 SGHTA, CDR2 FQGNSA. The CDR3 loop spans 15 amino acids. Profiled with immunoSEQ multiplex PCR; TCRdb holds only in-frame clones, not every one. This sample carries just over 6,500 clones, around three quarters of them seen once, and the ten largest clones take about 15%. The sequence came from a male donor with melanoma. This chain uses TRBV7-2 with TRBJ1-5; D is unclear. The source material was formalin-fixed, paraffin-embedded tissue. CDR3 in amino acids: CASSHTGLSYQPQHF. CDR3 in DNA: TGTGCCAGCAGTCATACCGGCCTGTCCTATCAGCCCCAGCATTTT.